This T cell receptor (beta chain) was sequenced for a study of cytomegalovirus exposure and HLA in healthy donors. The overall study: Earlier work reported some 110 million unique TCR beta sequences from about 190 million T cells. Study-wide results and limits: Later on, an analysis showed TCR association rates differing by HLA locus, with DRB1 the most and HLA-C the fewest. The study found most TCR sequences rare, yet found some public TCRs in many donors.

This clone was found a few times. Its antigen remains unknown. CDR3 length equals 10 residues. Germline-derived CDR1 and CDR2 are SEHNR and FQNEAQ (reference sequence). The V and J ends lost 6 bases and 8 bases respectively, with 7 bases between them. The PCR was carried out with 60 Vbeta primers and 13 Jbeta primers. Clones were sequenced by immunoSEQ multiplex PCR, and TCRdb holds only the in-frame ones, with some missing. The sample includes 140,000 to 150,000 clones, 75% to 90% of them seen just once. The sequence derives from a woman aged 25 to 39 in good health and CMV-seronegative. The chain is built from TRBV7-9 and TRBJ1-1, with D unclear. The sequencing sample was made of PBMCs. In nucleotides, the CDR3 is TGTGCCAGCAGGAACGGGGAAGCTTTCTTT. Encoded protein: CASRNGEAFF.